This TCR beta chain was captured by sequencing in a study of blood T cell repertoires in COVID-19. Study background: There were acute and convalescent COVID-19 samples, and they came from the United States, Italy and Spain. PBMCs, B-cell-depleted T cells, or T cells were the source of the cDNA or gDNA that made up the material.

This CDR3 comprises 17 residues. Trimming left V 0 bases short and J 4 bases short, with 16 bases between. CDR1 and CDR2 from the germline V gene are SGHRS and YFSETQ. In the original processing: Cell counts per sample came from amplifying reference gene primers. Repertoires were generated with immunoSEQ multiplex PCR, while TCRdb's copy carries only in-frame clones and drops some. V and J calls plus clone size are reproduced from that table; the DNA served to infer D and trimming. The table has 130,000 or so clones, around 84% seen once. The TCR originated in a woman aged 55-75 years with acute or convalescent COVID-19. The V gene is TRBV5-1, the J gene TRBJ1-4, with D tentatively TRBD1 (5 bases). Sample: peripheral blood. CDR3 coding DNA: TGCGCCAGCAGCTTGGGGGCAGCTTTGGGACTTAATGAAAAACTGTTTTTT. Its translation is CASSLGAALGLNEKLFF. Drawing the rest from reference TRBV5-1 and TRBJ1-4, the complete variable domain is KAGVTQTPRYLIKTRGQQVTLSCSPISGHRSVSWYQQTPGQGLQFLFEYFSETQRNKGNFPGRFSGRQFSNSRSEMNVSTLELGDSALYLCASSLGAALGLNEKLFFGSGTQLSVL.